This T cell receptor (beta chain) is from a study of T-cell memory formation after mild COVID-19. Findings and limits, study-wide: Clones that contracted clustered mainly in CM and EM if CD4+ and in EMRA if CD8+. Some clones that responded were present in memory (sampled pre-infection), which suggests cross-reactive memory joined. While clones contracting from day 15 to 85 were balanced between CD4 and CD8, later expanders leaned CD4+.

The CDR3 sequence is 14 residues long. The J segment lost 4 bases and the V segment lost 4 bases, leaving 4 bases of the junction unmatched. Germline loops: CDR1 MGHDK, CDR2 SYGVNS. Points on this clonotype: No antigen is known for it.

Barcoded TCR alpha and TCR beta cDNA libraries with UMIs came from 5'RACE using constant-segment primers. TCRdb itself ran the 5' RACE reads through MiXCR, one entry per CDR3 protein. The profile shows about 320,000 distinct CDR3 sequences, roughly an eighth of them singletons. The sequenced sample consisted of PBMCs or a T cell subset sorted from them (not recorded which). V and J are TRBV25-1 and TRBJ1-2; TRBD1 agrees at 9 bases. The clonotype was recovered from a man between 18 and 35 years old who had mild COVID-19 (a few samples of this study predate the infection). Cell type and time point are not known. In DNA form, the CDR3 reads TGTGCCAGCAGTGCCGGGACAGGGTCCTATGGCTACACCTTC. This sequence encodes CASSAGTGSYGYTF.